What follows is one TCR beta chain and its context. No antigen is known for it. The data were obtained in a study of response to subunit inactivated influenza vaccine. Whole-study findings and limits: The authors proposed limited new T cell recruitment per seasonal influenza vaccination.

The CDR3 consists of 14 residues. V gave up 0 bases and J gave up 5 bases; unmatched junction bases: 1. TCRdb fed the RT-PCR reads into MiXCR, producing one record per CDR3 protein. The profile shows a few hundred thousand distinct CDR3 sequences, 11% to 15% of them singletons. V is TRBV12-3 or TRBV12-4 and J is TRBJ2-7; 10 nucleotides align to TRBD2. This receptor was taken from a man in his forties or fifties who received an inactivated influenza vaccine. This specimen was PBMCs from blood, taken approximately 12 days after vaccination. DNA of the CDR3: TGTGCCAGCAGTTTAGCTAGCGGGGGGAACGAGCAGTACTTC. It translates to CASSLASGGNEQYF.